These 19 T cell receptor beta chains came from one sample sequenced in a study of spatial heterogeneity in lung cancer. MiXCR, run by TCRdb on the 5' RACE reads, gives a single entry per CDR3 protein. The sample shows fewer than 60,000 distinct CDR3 sequences, roughly 7% of them seen only once. Specified time point: blood at routine non-recurrence follow-up after resection. Whole RNA obtained from tumor, nontumor lung or frozen PBMC underwent sequencing without sorting. The source was PBMCs, collected at follow-up. These receptors all stem from a female donor with early-stage non-small cell lung cancer.

This clonotype was seen at least ten times. This chain joins TRBV5-1 and TRBJ1-5; no clear D. Per germline, CDR1 SGHRS and CDR2 YFSETQ. The CDR3 contains 15 residues. V was trimmed by 5 bases and J by 0 bases, leaving 12 bases between them. The CDR3 loop reads CASRSPAYSNQPQHF. The CDR3 DNA reads TGCGCCAGCAGATCCCCGGCCTATAGCAATCAGCCCCAGCATTTT. The full variable domain, completed using reference TRBV5-1 and TRBJ1-5, is KAGVTQTPRYLIKTRGQQVTLSCSPISGHRSVSWYQQTPGQGLQFLFEYFSETQRNKGNFPGRFSGRQFSNSRSEMNVSTLELGDSALYLCASRSPAYSNQPQHFGDGTRLSIL.

The sample holds many counts of this clonotype. The chain combines TRBV7-2 with TRBJ2-2; D unresolved. Per the germline V gene, CDR1 is SGHTA and CDR2 is FQGNSA. The V and J ends lost 5 bases and 0 bases respectively, with 13 bases between them. There are 16 residues in the CDR3. The DNA for the CDR3 is TGTGCCAGCAGCCCTGAGAGACTTTCGAACACCGGGGAGCTGTTTTTT. This translates into CASSPERLSNTGELFF.

This clonotype was observed a handful of times. CDR3 sequence: CASSQYAGANTGELFF. The CDR3 DNA sequence: TGTGCCAGCAGCCAGTACGCAGGGGCGAACACCGGGGAGCTGTTTTTT. This chain joins TRBV4-2 and TRBJ2-2; D perhaps matches TRBD1 (6 bases). Germline V CDR1 and CDR2: LGHNA, YNFKEQ. Trimming took off 3 bases at V and 0 bases at J, with 11 bases between the two ends. The CDR3 extends over 16 amino acids.

This clonotype was picked up a small number of times. The J gene is TRBJ2-4, the V gene TRBV4-1; D is unresolved. CDR3 length: 14 residues. Between the trimmed V and J ends, which lost 0 bases and 0 bases, there was a span of 3 bases. Germline-derived CDR1 and CDR2 are MGHRA and YSYEKL. CDR3 region: CASSQDPAKNIQYF. CDR3 DNA: TGCGCCAGCAGCCAAGATCCAGCCAAAAACATTCAGTACTTC.

This clonotype has just a few counts. J is TRBJ2-2 and V is TRBV6-6, with 11 bases aligning to TRBD1. The CDR3 sequence is 16 residues long. V gave up 5 bases and J gave up 7 bases; unmatched junction bases: 9. Germline assignment: CDR1 MNHNY and CDR2 SVGAGI (reference sequence). CDR3 sequence reads: CASSPSGQGAGGELFF. As DNA, the CDR3 is TGTGCCAGCAGTCCCTCCGGACAGGGGGCAGGCGGGGAGCTGTTTTTT.

Ten or more counts support this clonotype. The chain links TRBV27 to TRBJ2-2, with 10 bases matching TRBD1. The germline gives CDR1 MNHEY, CDR2 SMNVEV (reference sequence). CDR3 length: 16 residues. Germline trimming cut 8 bases from V and 6 bases from J; bases unmatched to any gene: 12. The CDR3 is CASYKLGQGKAGELFF. CDR3 coding DNA: TGTGCCAGCTATAAACTGGGACAGGGGAAAGCCGGGGAGCTGTTTTTT.

This clonotype has more than one count but fewer than ten. The gene calls are TRBV27 and TRBJ2-6, with TRBD1 identical over 12 bases. Germline V lookup: CDR1 MNHEY, CDR2 SMNVEV (reference sequence). V was clipped by 5 bases and J by 2 bases; unmatched bases: 7. This CDR3 region has 18 residues. CDR3 residues: CASSRRDRGRTGANVLTF. The CDR3 coding sequence is TGTGCCAGCAGTCGCCGGGACAGGGGGCGAACTGGGGCCAACGTCCTGACTTTC. Full variable domain (remainder filled in from reference TRBV27 and TRBJ2-6): EAQVTQNPRYLITVTGKKLTVTCSQNMNHEYMSWYRQDPGLGLRQIYYSMNVEVTDKGDVPEGYKVSRKEKRNFPLILESPSPNQTSLYFCASSRRDRGRTGANVLTFGAGSRLTVL.

For this clonotype: The junction differs from germline at one of its ends, possibly a read error. The genes are TRBV12-3 or TRBV12-4 and TRBJ2-1; weak D call: TRBD1 (6 bases). CDR3 length: 14 residues. The CDR3 reads CASSLGGRDNEQSF. The CDR3 DNA reads as TGTGCCAGCAGTTTAGGGGGGCGAGACAATGAGCAGTCCTTC.

This clonotype was detected ten times or more. The J gene is TRBJ2-5, the V gene TRBV24-1, with TRBD1 identical over 10 bases. The CDR3 extends over 16 amino acids. With V trimmed by 2 bases and J by 4 bases, 6 bases remained unmatched. Germline CDR1 and CDR2: KGHDR and SFDVKD. DNA for the CDR3: TGTGCCACCAGTGATTCCCCGGGACAGGGGAGAGAGACCCAGTACTTC. Amino acid sequence: CATSDSPGQGRETQYF.

In its sample, this clonotype was seen many times. This chain connects TRBV7-7 to TRBJ2-5; possibly TRBD1 for D (6 bases). CDR3 length: 15 amino acids. Germline CDR1 is SSHAT and CDR2 is FNYEAQ (reference sequence). Trimming pared 5 bases from V and 4 bases from J, leaving 17 bases between. The CDR3 DNA is TGTGCCAGCAGCCCAGGGGCCCCCAGCGGAGAGACCCAGTACTTC. This codes for CASSPGAPSGETQYF.

This clonotype was recorded at least ten times. V and J are TRBV10-3 and TRBJ1-1; 10 bases line up with TRBD1. The V gene end was trimmed by 5 bases and the J gene end by 7 bases; junction bases not matched to a gene: 7. CDR3 length: 14 residues. CDR1 and CDR2 from the germline V gene are ENHRY and SYGVKD. The CDR3 DNA follows: TGTGCCATCAGTCCGGGACAGGGGAACGGTGAAGCTTTCTTT. Translation: CAISPGQGNGEAFF.

In this sample, this clonotype turned up many times. The chain uses TRBV20-1 and TRBJ1-2, with 9 positions matching TRBD1. CDR1 and CDR2 from the germline V gene are DFQATT and SNEGSKA (reference sequence). CDR3 length: 15 amino acids. Germline trimming cut 6 bases from V and 6 bases from J; bases unmatched to any gene: 14. The CDR3, as DNA: TGCAGTGCAAATGTTCCGGGACAGGGTGGGAATGGCTACACCTTC. Translated: CSANVPGQGGNGYTF.

This clonotype was counted a few times. V is TRBV5-1 and J is TRBJ2-1; the D is unclear. Trimming stripped 7 bases from V and 4 bases from J, with 12 bases between. The CDR3 runs to 13 residues. CDR1 and CDR2 (germline): SGHRS, YFSETQ. CDR3 sequence reads: CASGVMGYNEQFF. DNA for the CDR3: TGCGCCAGCGGGGTGATGGGTTACAATGAGCAGTTCTTC. The whole variable domain, filled in from reference TRBV5-1 and TRBJ2-1, reads KAGVTQTPRYLIKTRGQQVTLSCSPISGHRSVSWYQQTPGQGLQFLFEYFSETQRNKGNFPGRFSGRQFSNSRSEMNVSTLELGDSALYLCASGVMGYNEQFFGPGTRLTVL.

This clonotype has more than one count but fewer than ten. The rearrangement uses TRBV5-1 and TRBJ2-7; the match to TRBD1 covers 7 bases. The CDR3 covers 15 residues. V lost 4 bases to trimming and J lost 7 bases; unmatched junction nucleotides: 14. Looked up from germline, CDR1 is SGHRS and CDR2 is YFSETQ. The CDR3 sequence: CASSNRGKGRGEQYF. In nucleotides, the CDR3 is TGCGCCAGCAGCAACAGGGGTAAGGGTCGGGGTGAGCAGTACTTC. The full variable domain, its missing parts supplied by reference TRBV5-1 and TRBJ2-7, is KAGVTQTPRYLIKTRGQQVTLSCSPISGHRSVSWYQQTPGQGLQFLFEYFSETQRNKGNFPGRFSGRQFSNSRSEMNVSTLELGDSALYLCASSNRGKGRGEQYFGPGTRLTVT.

The chain employs TRBV7-2 and TRBJ2-3, with 9 bases that match TRBD2. Germline V gene lookup returns CDR1 SGHTA and CDR2 FQGNSA. There are 15 residues in the CDR3. V was pared by 5 bases and J by 4 bases, with 7 bases of the junction left unmatched. The CDR3 reads CASSPRGGQADTQYF. The CDR3 DNA follows: TGTGCCAGCAGCCCGCGGGGGGGCCAAGCAGATACGCAGTATTTT.

This clonotype was seen a handful of times. The chain is built from TRBV29-1 and TRBJ1-1, with unresolved D. The germline V and J ends were trimmed by 5 bases and 1 base, with 11 bases remaining between them. This CDR3 region has 13 residues. Germline loops: CDR1 SQVTM, CDR2 ANQGSEA. The CDR3 nucleotides read TGCAGCGTTAAGGACCTTGGGAACACTGAAGCTTTCTTT. This codes for CSVKDLGNTEAFF. The whole variable domain, remainder taken from reference TRBV29-1 and TRBJ1-1, is SAVISQKPSRDICQRGTSLTIQCQVDSQVTMMFWYRQQPGQSLTLIATANQGSEATYESGFVIDKFPISRPNLTFSTLTVSNMSPEDSSIYLCSVKDLGNTEAFFGQGTRLTVV.

The V and J genes are TRBV9 and TRBJ2-5; D possibly corresponds to TRBD2 (5 bases). The CDR3 sequence is 14 residues long. Germline V gene data show CDR1 as SGDLS and CDR2 as YYNGEE. Trimming removed 3 bases at V and 4 bases at J, with 13 bases between. The CDR3 region is CASSAGSFRETQYF. CDR3 sequence (DNA): TGTGCCAGCAGCGCTGGGAGTTTCAGAGAGACCCAGTACTTC.

This clonotype was seen at least ten times. The CDR3 is CAISESGTSYSNQPQHF. Written as DNA, the CDR3 is TGTGCCATCAGTGAGTCCGGAACAAGTTATAGCAATCAGCCCCAGCATTTT. The V gene is TRBV10-3, the J gene TRBJ1-5; D uncertain. The germline CDR1 and CDR2 sequences are ENHRY and SYGVKD. V was clipped by 0 bases and J by 0 bases, with 12 bases between them. This CDR3 comprises 17 residues.

This clonotype was seen repeatedly, ten times or more. V and J are TRBV5-1 and TRBJ1-2, with a possible D match to TRBD1 (5 bases). V lost 4 bases and J lost 4, with 14 bases in between. In germline, CDR1 is SGHRS, CDR2 YFSETQ. The CDR3 covers 14 residues. The CDR3 is CASSPTEPRYGYTF. CDR3 sequence (DNA): TGCGCCAGCAGCCCGACAGAGCCTCGCTATGGCTACACCTTC.